In this sample, the clone carrying this T cell receptor (beta chain) turned up many times. Its target is unknown. The germline V gene encodes CDR1 ENHRY and CDR2 SYGVKD. Trimming removed 6 bases from V and 1 base from J; junction bases left unmatched: 2. This CDR3 is 14 amino acids long. The sample is drawn from a study of identical twins. One entry per CDR3 protein results from TCRdb running MiXCR on the 5' RACE reads. The sample lists 540,000 or so distinct CDR3 sequences; around 24% were seen once. Study-wide results and caveats: Insertion counts were lower in abundant cord blood beta clonotypes, a trend that memory repertoires did not show.

This sample also appeared in a second study, on yellow fever vaccine responses in identical twins.

V usage is TRBV10-3 and J usage is TRBJ1-5, with TRBD1 identical over 8 bases. Sequenced material: CD4+ T cells sorted from blood. The clonotype comes from a woman between 18 and 30 years old in good health. CDR3 amino acids: CAISQGASNQPQHF. The CDR3 region has the DNA TGTGCCATCAGCCAGGGGGCGAGCAATCAGCCCCAGCATTTT.